A single sample gave rise to the 29 T cell receptor beta chains below, sequenced in a study of blood T cell repertoires in COVID-19. Generated by immunoSEQ multiplex PCR, the TCRdb table keeps only in-frame clones and is missing some. The sample includes 75,000 to 90,000 clones, 91% seen only once; the top ten take roughly 2%. The sequenced sample was peripheral blood. The receptors derive from a woman aged 45-60 years in a cohort sampled during active COVID-19.

This chain links TRBV2 with TRBJ2-7, with a possible D match to TRBD2 (5 bases). The CDR3 sequence is 13 residues long. The germline V gene has CDR1 SNHLY and CDR2 FYNNEI. Trimming left V 7 bases short and J 0 bases short, with 10 bases between. The chain's CDR3 is CASISGFSYEQYF. CDR3 DNA sequence: TGTGCCAGCATTTCGGGATTCTCCTACGAGCAGTACTTC. Full variable domain (outside the CDR3, taken from reference TRBV2 and TRBJ2-7): EPEVTQTPSHQVTQMGQEVILRCVPISNHLYFYWYRQILGQKVEFLVSFYNNEISEKSEIFDDQFSVERPDGSNFTLKIRSTKLEDSAMYFCASISGFSYEQYFGPGTRLTVT.

J is TRBJ2-1 and V is TRBV12-5; 7 nucleotides align to TRBD2. V shed 2 bases and J 8 bases; nucleotides not matched to a gene: 15. The CDR3 spans 17 residues. From germline, CDR1 is LGHNT and CDR2 FRNRAP. The CDR3 is CASGLPTGGPNPHEQFF. The DNA of the CDR3 is TGTGCTAGTGGTTTGCCCACGGGGGGACCGAACCCCCATGAGCAGTTCTTC.

This chain joins TRBV9 and TRBJ1-2; TRBD1 is a possible D gene (5 bases). V lost 0 bases, J lost 9 bases, and 18 bases lay in between. This CDR3 contains 15 residues. Germline V lookup: CDR1 SGDLS, CDR2 YYNGEE. In nucleotides, the CDR3 is TGTGCCAGCAGCGTAGGGGGCGACGGGAGTACGCGCTACACCTTC. Protein: CASSVGGDGSTRYTF.

The CDR3 sequence: CASSLGGANEQFF. The CDR3, as DNA: TGTGCCAGCAGCTTGGGGGGAGCCAATGAGCAGTTCTTC. This rearrangement joins TRBV7-9 to TRBJ2-1, with D tentatively TRBD2 (6 bases). In germline, CDR1 is SEHNR, CDR2 FQNEAQ (reference sequence). The CDR3 has 13 amino acids. Trimming stripped 3 bases from V and 6 bases from J, with 9 bases between.

The chain joins TRBV6-4 to TRBJ1-1, with TRBD1 matching 7 bases. CDR1 MRHNA and CDR2 SNTAGT come from the germline V gene. The CDR3 is 13 residues long. Unmatched junction bases numbered 4, after V lost 6 bases and J lost 3 bases. The CDR3 coding sequence is TGTGCCAGCAGCCCCGACAGGGACACTGAAGCTTTCTTT. It translates to CASSPDRDTEAFF.

This clone was picked up one time. The genes are TRBV6-1 and TRBJ1-2, with TRBD1 identical over 10 bases. The ends lost 3 bases at V and 8 bases at J; junction bases unmatched: 9. Germline V lookup: CDR1 MNHNS, CDR2 SASEGT. This CDR3 is built from 15 residues. The DNA for the CDR3 is TGTGCCAGCAGTGAGACCGGGACAGGGGTGGGCGGCTACACCTTC. Translated: CASSETGTGVGGYTF.

This chain links TRBV12-5 with TRBJ1-1; D may be TRBD1 (5 bases). V dropped 0 bases and J dropped 8 bases, with 16 bases sitting between them. Per the germline V gene, CDR1 is LGHNT and CDR2 is FRNRAP. There are 15 residues in the CDR3. For the CDR3, the DNA is TGTGCTAGTGGTTTGGTAACAGGAGTCTTGGGGGAAGCTTTCTTT. Its protein product is CASGLVTGVLGEAFF.

CDR3 loop: CASSLGGILNTEAFF. CDR3 sequence (DNA): TGTGCCAGCAGCTTAGGCGGGATTCTGAACACTGAAGCTTTCTTT. This chain links TRBV7-8 with TRBJ1-1, with D hard to call. This CDR3 is 15 amino acids long. Germline V gene lookup returns CDR1 SGHVS and CDR2 FQNEAQ. Deletions cut 1 base from V and 0 bases from J, with 9 bases between.

The rearrangement joins TRBV5-1 to TRBJ1-5; 8 positions agree with TRBD1. Germline V gene data show CDR1 as SGHRS and CDR2 as YFSETQ. The CDR3 sequence is 15 residues long. The J segment lost 4 bases and the V segment lost 2 bases, leaving 5 bases of the junction unmatched. The CDR3 protein is CASSLQGVANQPQHF. The DNA for the CDR3 is TGCGCCAGCAGCTTACAGGGGGTTGCTAATCAGCCCCAGCATTTT.

V and J are TRBV30 and TRBJ2-3, with a possible D match to TRBD1 (5 bases). Trimming took 2 bases from V and 6 from J, leaving 12 bases between them. Germline V gene data show CDR1 as GTSNPN and CDR2 as SVGIG (reference sequence). The CDR3 is 13 amino acids. As DNA, the CDR3 is TGTGCCTGGAGTCCAGGGTTCGTCGATACGCAGTATTTT. Translating gives CAWSPGFVDTQYF.

The chain couples TRBV4-1 to TRBJ2-7; 9 nucleotides match TRBD1. CDR1 is MGHRA, CDR2 YSYEKL, per germline. V shed 4 bases, J shed 5 bases, and the junction held 9 bases outside the gene matches. This CDR3 spans 15 amino acids. The CDR3 sequence: CASSRSGQGTDEQYF. In DNA form, the CDR3 reads TGCGCCAGCAGCCGCTCGGGACAGGGTACAGACGAGCAGTACTTC.

The chain joins TRBV10-3 to TRBJ2-7; a weak D match, TRBD1 (6 bases). The CDR3 has 15 residues. Germline CDR1 ENHRY, CDR2 SYGVKD. Trimming shortened V by 4 bases and J by 0 bases, and 13 bases separated the two germline ends. The DNA of the CDR3 is TGTGCCATCAGTGGGCGAGGGACACCCTCCTACGAGCAGTACTTC. Translating gives CAISGRGTPSYEQYF.

The V gene is TRBV11-2, the J gene TRBJ2-5; possible D gene TRBD1, 5 bases. Germline CDR1 and CDR2: SGHAT and FQNNGV. The CDR3 spans 15 residues. V lost 5 bases and J lost 6, with 19 bases in between. The CDR3 sequence is CASSVQTAWLQTQYF. CDR3 sequence (DNA): TGTGCCAGCAGCGTCCAGACAGCGTGGCTACAGACCCAGTACTTC.

The V call is TRBV9, the J call TRBJ1-2, with 8 bases matching TRBD1. The CDR3 is 14 amino acids. Trimming removed 1 base from V and 4 bases from J; junction bases left unmatched: 3. Germline CDR1 reads SGDLS; CDR2 reads YYNGEE. CDR3 amino acids: CASSVQGTGYGYTF. DNA for the CDR3: TGTGCCAGCAGCGTACAGGGGACAGGCTATGGCTACACCTTC.

The rearrangement uses TRBV5-1 and TRBJ1-1; 9 nucleotides agree with TRBD1. With V trimmed by 0 bases and J by 7 bases, 13 bases remained unmatched. This CDR3 has 17 amino acids. Germline V lookup: CDR1 SGHRS, CDR2 YFSETQ. The CDR3 reads CASSLEGTGHPWGEAFF. The DNA for the CDR3 is TGCGCCAGCAGCTTGGAAGGGACAGGGCACCCTTGGGGTGAAGCTTTCTTT.

The V gene is TRBV6-5, the J gene TRBJ2-1, with 9 nucleotides matching TRBD2. Germline-derived CDR1 and CDR2 are MNHEY and SVGAGI. CDR3 length: 14 residues. The ends lost 8 bases at V and 7 bases at J; junction bases unmatched: 9. CDR3 bases: TGTGCCAGCCGTAGCGGGGGCGGTAGGAATGAGCAGTTCTTC. This gives the protein CASRSGGGRNEQFF.

The V gene is TRBV3-1 (or the pseudogene TRBV3-2), the J gene TRBJ1-2; possibly TRBD1 for D (6 bases). The germline gives CDR1 LGHDT, CDR2 YNNKEL (reference sequence). Trimming pared 1 base from V and 4 bases from J, leaving 13 bases between. This CDR3 contains 15 residues. The CDR3 here is CASSQGGQRTYGYTF. As DNA, the CDR3 is TGTGCCAGCAGCCAAGGGGGGCAACGGACCTATGGCTACACCTTC.

This clone was seen only a few times. This chain links TRBV5-1 with TRBJ2-7, with 11 bases identical to TRBD2. V lost 0 bases to trimming and J lost 5 bases; unmatched junction nucleotides: 10. The CDR3 has 17 residues. Germline CDR1 reads SGHRS; CDR2 reads YFSETQ. CDR3 sequence reads: CASSLGLAGGNRNEQYF. The CDR3 DNA is TGCGCCAGCAGCTTGGGGCTAGCGGGAGGTAACAGGAACGAGCAGTACTTC.

The genes are TRBV6-5 and TRBJ1-2; no clear D gene. There are 13 residues in the CDR3. Germline loops: CDR1 MNHEY, CDR2 SVGAGI. V lost 8 bases and J 8 bases, leaving 18 bases between the germline ends. CDR3 region: CASCEAQYKGYTF. CDR3 DNA sequence: TGTGCCAGCTGCGAGGCGCAGTACAAGGGCTACACCTTC.

The chain links TRBV2 to TRBJ2-1; D possibly corresponds to TRBD2 (5 bases). There are 15 residues in the CDR3. V was trimmed by 8 bases and J by 2 bases, leaving 16 bases between them. Per germline, CDR1 SNHLY and CDR2 FYNNEI. The CDR3 loop reads CASCQRTSTYNEQFF. The CDR3 DNA follows: TGTGCCAGCTGTCAAAGGACTTCTACCTACAATGAGCAGTTCTTC. Drawing the rest from reference TRBV2 and TRBJ2-1, the complete variable domain is EPEVTQTPSHQVTQMGQEVILRCVPISNHLYFYWYRQILGQKVEFLVSFYNNEISEKSEIFDDQFSVERPDGSNFTLKIRSTKLEDSAMYFCASCQRTSTYNEQFFGPGTRLTVL.

The rearrangement uses TRBV30 and TRBJ1-1; 10 bases fit TRBD1. V shed 1 base, J shed 9 bases, and the junction held 5 bases outside the gene matches. Germline V CDR1 and CDR2: GTSNPN, SVGIG (reference sequence). CDR3 length: 13 residues. CDR3 nucleotides: TGTGCCTGGAGTGAGGGACAGGGGCCACAAGCTTTCTTT. It encodes CAWSEGQGPQAFF.

This clone appeared a few times. The V call is TRBV12-3 or TRBV12-4, the J call TRBJ1-5; D gene uncertain. The CDR3 contains 12 residues. Trimming pared 1 base from V and 6 bases from J, leaving 4 bases between. Here the CDR3 reads CASSLGPQPQHF. The CDR3 DNA follows: TGTGCCAGCAGTTTAGGGCCTCAGCCCCAGCATTTT.

This clone was observed once. J is TRBJ1-1 and V is TRBV25-1; 9 bases fit TRBD1. This CDR3 has 13 amino acids. V lost 8 bases and J lost 4; bases outside the gene matches: 5. Germline CDR1 and CDR2: MGHDK and SYGVNS. In DNA, the CDR3 is TGTGCCAGCGGCTTACAGGGGGCCACTGAAGCTTTCTTT. Translating it yields CASGLQGATEAFF.

V and J are TRBV6-2 or TRBV6-3 and TRBJ1-2; TRBD1 aligns across 7 bases. V shed 5 bases and J 4 bases; nucleotides not matched to a gene: 7. CDR3 size: 14 residues. Germline CDR1 is MNHEY and CDR2 is SVGEGT. This chain's CDR3 is CASSNRQGGYGYTF. CDR3 bases: TGTGCCAGCAGTAACCGACAGGGCGGCTATGGCTACACCTTC.

This clone was seen only once. This chain uses TRBV29-1 with TRBJ1-1; 10 nucleotides match TRBD1. Germline V CDR1 and CDR2: SQVTM, ANQGSEA. V shed 6 bases and J 5 bases; nucleotides not matched to a gene: 6. The CDR3 contains 13 residues. The CDR3 bases are TGCAGCGTGGGGGGACAGGGGTTGACTGAAGCTTTCTTT. It yields the protein CSVGGQGLTEAFF.

Only one count was recorded for this clone. The chain recombines TRBV19 with TRBJ1-6, with D perhaps TRBD1 (5 bases). The length of the CDR3 is 16 residues. Per germline, CDR1 LNHDA and CDR2 SQIVND (reference sequence). With 4 bases removed from V and 10 bases from J, the gap between germline ends came to 20 bases. The CDR3: CASSTGWRGTESPLHF. The CDR3 region has the DNA TGTGCCAGTAGTACGGGATGGAGGGGAACGGAATCACCCCTCCACTTT.

This chain uses TRBV6-5 with TRBJ2-7, with no clear D. The germline V and J ends were trimmed by 6 bases and 6 bases, with 12 bases remaining between them. Per germline, CDR1 MNHEY and CDR2 SVGAGI. The CDR3 is made up of 12 amino acids. CDR3 DNA: TGTGCCAGCAGAACCTGGGCGAGCGAGCAGTACTTC. Translation: CASRTWASEQYF.

J is TRBJ2-5 and V is TRBV5-1; weak D call: TRBD1 (6 bases). V was shortened by 0 bases and J by 1 base, with 7 bases between the two germline ends. Germline lookup yields CDR1 SGHRS and CDR2 YFSETQ. The CDR3 extends over 14 amino acids. The CDR3, as DNA: TGCGCCAGCAGCTTGGAACAGGGCCAAGAGACCCAGTACTTC. It codes for CASSLEQGQETQYF.

The V and J genes are TRBV7-6 and TRBJ2-7; no clear D gene. Germline values: CDR1 SGHVS, CDR2 FNYEAQ. Trimming took 5 bases from V and 0 from J, leaving 8 bases between them. The length of the CDR3 is 13 residues. CDR3 bases: TGTGCCAGCAGCGCCAGATTCTCCTACGAGCAGTACTTC. This gives the protein CASSARFSYEQYF.